This T cell receptor beta chain emerged from a study of blood T cell repertoires in COVID-19. Study information: Samples came from the United States, Italy and Spain, spanning acute and convalescent COVID-19.

Clones were sequenced by immunoSEQ multiplex PCR, and TCRdb holds only the in-frame ones, with some missing. The sample carries 95,000 to 120,000 clones, 85% recorded once. Between the trimmed V and J ends, which lost 4 bases and 3 bases, there was a span of 23 bases. Germline values: CDR1 SGHTS, CDR2 YDEGEE. There are 18 residues in the CDR3. V and J are TRBV5-8 and TRBJ2-1, with D possibly matching TRBD2 (5 bases). This clonotype originated in a woman in her sixties with COVID-19, enrolled during active disease. The sample was peripheral blood. The CDR3: CASSPSGGSFSLYNEQFF. CDR3 nucleotide sequence: TGTGCCAGCAGCCCTAGTGGAGGATCCTTCTCTCTCTACAATGAGCAGTTCTTC.